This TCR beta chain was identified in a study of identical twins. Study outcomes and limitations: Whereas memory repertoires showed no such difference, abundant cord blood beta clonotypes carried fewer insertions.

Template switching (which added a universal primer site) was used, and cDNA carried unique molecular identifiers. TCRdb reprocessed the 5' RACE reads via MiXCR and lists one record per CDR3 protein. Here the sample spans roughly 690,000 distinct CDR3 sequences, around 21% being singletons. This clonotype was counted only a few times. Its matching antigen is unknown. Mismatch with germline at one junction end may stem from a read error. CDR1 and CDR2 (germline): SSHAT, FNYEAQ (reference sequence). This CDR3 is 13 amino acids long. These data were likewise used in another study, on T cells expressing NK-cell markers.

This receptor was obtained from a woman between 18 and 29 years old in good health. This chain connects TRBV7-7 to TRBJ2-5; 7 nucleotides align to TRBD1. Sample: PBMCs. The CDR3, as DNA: TGTGCTAGCAGCAAAGGGACAGAAGAGACCCAGTACTTC. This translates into CASSKGTEETQYF.